Sequencing of this T cell receptor beta chain was carried out in a study of regulatory T cells in long-lasting Graves disease. CDR3 size: 14 residues. Deletions cut 4 bases from V and 8 bases from J, with 20 bases between. Germline-derived CDR1 and CDR2 are DFQATT and SNEGSKA (reference sequence). Arm-PCR of CDR3 regions and iRepertoire HTBI primers were used to build TCR beta libraries. TCRdb reanalysed the multiplex PCR reads using MiXCR and keeps one entry per CDR3 protein. The profile covers 400,000 to 450,000 distinct CDR3 sequences, with around 17% appearing a single time and about 10% taken by the ten largest. Only a few counts were recorded for this clonotype. The time point here: newly diagnosed GD, antithyroid drugs for less than 3 months. Scientists built the TCR library using RNA that was extracted from PBMCs. In each case, Graves' disease was diagnosed per American Thyroid Association guidelines.

Another study also made use of these data, one on T cells in Graves' hyperthyroidism and ophthalmopathy.

Sequenced material: peripheral blood mononuclear cells (PBMCs), taken at new diagnosis, from a patient treated with antithyroid drugs. The clonotype originates from a woman aged 30 to 39 with Graves disease. J is TRBJ1-2 and V is TRBV20-1; perhaps TRBD1 as D (6 bases). As DNA, the CDR3 is TGCAGTGCTAAGGAATCGGCGGGGGGCGGAGGCTACACCTTC. This translates into CSAKESAGGGGYTF.